This passage covers 8 T cell receptor beta chains from one sample sequenced in a study of T cell changes during pregnancy in multiple sclerosis. Measured with immunoSEQ multiplex PCR; TCRdb has only the in-frame clones, and not every one. The data hold tens of thousands of clones, with 85% to 95% observed a single time. Sequencing was performed on peripheral blood, taken after pregnancy. The receptors here all came from a female donor with multiple sclerosis, enrolled in a pregnancy study.

V and J are TRBV28 and TRBJ2-2; no clear D. Germline loops: CDR1 MDHEN, CDR2 SYDVKM. The CDR3 is 15 residues long. Trimming left V 5 bases short and J 0 bases short, with 10 bases between. As DNA, the CDR3 is TGTGCCAGCAGTCGACTCCGGGCGAACACCGGGGAGCTGTTTTTT. Translation: CASSRLRANTGELFF.

The rearrangement uses TRBV6-5 and TRBJ2-7; possibly TRBD2 for D (6 bases). Germline values: CDR1 MNHEY, CDR2 SVGAGI. With 4 bases removed from V and 1 base from J, the gap between germline ends came to 11 bases. The CDR3 extends over 14 amino acids. In nucleotides, the CDR3 is TGTGCCAGCAGTTTAGACGGACTATCCTACGAGCAGTACTTC. Protein: CASSLDGLSYEQYF.

This clone was counted between two and nine times. J is TRBJ1-2 and V is TRBV19; D remains unclear. The V end lost 5 bases, the J end lost 4 bases, and 17 bases lay between the germline ends. Germline CDR1 reads LNHDA; CDR2 reads SQIVND (reference sequence). This CDR3 is built from 15 residues. CDR3 DNA sequence: TGTGCCAGTAGTTATACGATCACAGATCTCTATGGCTACACCTTC. This gives the protein CASSYTITDLYGYTF.

V is TRBV12-5 and J is TRBJ2-3; TRBD2 aligns across 8 bases. From germline, CDR1 is LGHNT and CDR2 FRNRAP. The CDR3 runs 16 residues. V was pared by 0 bases and J by 4 bases, with 6 bases of the junction left unmatched. CDR3 bases: TGTGCTAGTGGTTTGGTACCGGGACTAGGAGCAGATACGCAGTATTTT. This encodes CASGLVPGLGADTQYF.

J is TRBJ2-3 and V is TRBV7-9; 10 bases align to TRBD2. Germline V gives CDR1 SEHNR, CDR2 FQNEAQ (reference sequence). The CDR3 spans 15 residues. V lost 5 bases and J lost 4; bases outside the gene matches: 6. CDR3 bases: TGTGCCAGCAGCCAACCTAGCGGGAGTGCAGATACGCAGTATTTT. It is translated as CASSQPSGSADTQYF.

The rearrangement uses TRBV7-9 and TRBJ2-1; 9 bases fit TRBD2. J was trimmed by 0 bases and V by 2 bases; bases with no gene match: 11. Per the germline V gene, CDR1 is SEHNR and CDR2 is FQNEAQ (reference sequence). The CDR3 runs to 19 residues. The CDR3 here is CASSLLAGPSPGSYNEQFF. The CDR3 DNA follows: TGTGCCAGCAGCTTACTAGCGGGACCTTCACCGGGCTCCTACAATGAGCAGTTCTTC. The whole variable domain, filled in from reference TRBV7-9 and TRBJ2-1, reads DTGVSQNPRHKITKRGQNVTFRCDPISEHNRLYWYRQTLGQGPEFLTYFQNEAQLEKSRLLSDRFSAERPKGSFSTLEIQRTEQGDSAMYLCASSLLAGPSPGSYNEQFFGPGTRLTVL.

The V gene is TRBV6-1, the J gene TRBJ1-5; TRBD1 matches at 10 bases. Germline V gene data show CDR1 as MNHNS and CDR2 as SASEGT. The length of the CDR3 is 14 residues. With 8 bases clipped from V and 8 bases from J, the junction kept 9 bases outside the gene matches. CDR3 in amino acids: CASQDRGPREPQHF. The CDR3 region has the DNA TGTGCCAGCCAAGACAGGGGGCCTAGGGAGCCCCAGCATTTT.

This clone occurred once. V and J are TRBV11-1 and TRBJ2-1, with no clear D. Germline V lookup: CDR1 SGHAT, CDR2 FQDESV (reference sequence). The CDR3 contains 15 residues. V dropped 5 bases and J dropped 6 bases, with 17 bases sitting between them. CDR3 protein: CASSPSPGLTNEQFF. The CDR3 nucleotides read TGTGCCAGCAGCCCCTCCCCAGGCCTCACCAATGAGCAGTTCTTC.